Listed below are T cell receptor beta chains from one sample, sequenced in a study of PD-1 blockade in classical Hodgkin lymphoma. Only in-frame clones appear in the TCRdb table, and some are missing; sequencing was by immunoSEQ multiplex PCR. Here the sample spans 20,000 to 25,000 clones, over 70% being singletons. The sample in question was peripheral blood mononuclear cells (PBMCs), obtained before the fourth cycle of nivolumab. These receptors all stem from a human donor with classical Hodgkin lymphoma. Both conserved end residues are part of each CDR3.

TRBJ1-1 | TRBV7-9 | CASSLVGSGTIWTEAFF
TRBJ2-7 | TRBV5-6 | CASSRPGPPGYEQYF
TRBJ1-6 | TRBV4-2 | CASSQTGRREGFNSPLHF
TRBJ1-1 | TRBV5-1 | CASSSPGQGTEAFF
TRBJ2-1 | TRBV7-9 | CASSTTGQSSYNEQFF
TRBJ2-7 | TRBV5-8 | CASSPWGQGNKQYF
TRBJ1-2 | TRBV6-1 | CASRTPTRQPYGYTF
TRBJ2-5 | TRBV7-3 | CASSPGGAQETQYF
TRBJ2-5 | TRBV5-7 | CASSPLGGGLEETQYF
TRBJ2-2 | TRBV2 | CASSWDPGELFF
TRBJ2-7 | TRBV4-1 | CASSGGAYEQYF
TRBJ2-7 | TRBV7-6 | CASSPREGGEQYF
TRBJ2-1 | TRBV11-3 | CASSSGTYNEQFF
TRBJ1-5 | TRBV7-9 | CASSLGVGQPQHF
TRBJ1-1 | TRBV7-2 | CASSYNPGQLQNTEAFF
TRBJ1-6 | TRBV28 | CASLSKGPSPLHF
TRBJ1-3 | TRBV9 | CASRPTGAGGGNTIYF
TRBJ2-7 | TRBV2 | CASRRDRGRPSSYEQYF
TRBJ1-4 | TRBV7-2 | CASSPGQGGEKLFF
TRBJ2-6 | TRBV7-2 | CASSLPGAGANVLTF